The TCR beta chain under discussion was sequenced for a study of T cell repertoires in cytomegalovirus infection. Across the whole study: Indications of both CMV infection and matching HLA type were provided by public TCR beta signatures. Findings and limits, study-wide: HLA-C-restricted CMV clonotypes gave the most frequent clonotype in two of eight donors. Cumulative public TCR beta family frequency identified carriers of CMV plus the relevant HLA.

This CDR3 has 13 residues. Per germline, CDR1 DFQATT and CDR2 SNEGSKA (reference sequence). V was trimmed by 7 bases and J by 5 bases, leaving 17 bases between them. With respect to this clonotype: The antigen remains unidentified. Since a much larger clone is just one base distant, this may be a read error.

TCRdb re-analysed the reads in MiXCR, keeping a single row per CDR3 protein. Of fewer than 250,000 distinct CDR3 sequences in the sample, roughly an eighth are singletons; the top ten hold 1.5% to 2%. The TCR was taken from a human donor in good health (CMV status not recorded). Some clones in this sample may be carry-over from other donors' samples. The chain has TRBV20-1 and TRBJ2-5; D unresolved. The specimen was PBMCs. In DNA, the CDR3 is TGCAGTGTCAAGGAGCCCCCTGGGGAGACCCAGTACTTC. It is translated as CSVKEPPGETQYF.